One sample yielded the 5 T cell receptor beta chains listed below, sequenced in a study of T cells in Graves' hyperthyroidism and ophthalmopathy. RNA transcripts provided the source from which TCR beta CDR3 regions were amplified. TCR CDR3 regions were first amplified by RT-PCR with HTBI primers. One entry per CDR3 protein results from TCRdb running MiXCR on the multiplex PCR reads. The sample shows about 690,000 distinct CDR3 sequences, roughly a sixth of them seen only once. The sequenced material came from blood. The receptors stem from a man aged 45 to 65 with Graves' hyperthyroidism.

This clonotype was counted between two and nine times. The chain recombines TRBV7-9 with TRBJ2-2, with 10 bases identical to TRBD1. This CDR3 spans 15 amino acids. Germline CDR1 reads SEHNR; CDR2 reads FQNEAQ (reference sequence). V gave up 5 bases and J gave up 4 bases; unmatched junction bases: 4. This CDR3 is CASSRGTGVTGELFF. Written as DNA, the CDR3 is TGTGCCAGCAGCCGAGGGACAGGGGTCACCGGGGAGCTGTTTTTT. Looking up the rest from reference TRBV7-9 and TRBJ2-2 gives the full variable domain: DTGVSQNPRHKITKRGQNVTFRCDPISEHNRLYWYRQTLGQGPEFLTYFQNEAQLEKSRLLSDRFSAERPKGSFSTLEIQRTEQGDSAMYLCASSRGTGVTGELFFGEGSRLTVL.

The chain uses TRBV7-2 and TRBJ2-1; D call uncertain. V lost 5 bases to trimming and J lost 2 bases, with 13 bases between them. Germline V lookup: CDR1 SGHTA, CDR2 FQGNSA. CDR3 length: 15 amino acids. The DNA of the CDR3 is TGTGCCAGCAGCCCCACGGACCGTACCTACAATGAGCAGTTCTTC. Translated: CASSPTDRTYNEQFF.

This rearrangement joins TRBV20-1 to TRBJ1-5; D possibly corresponds to TRBD1 (6 bases). V gave up 0 bases and J gave up 11 bases, with 23 bases separating them. The CDR3 contains 16 residues. Germline CDR1 and CDR2: DFQATT and SNEGSKA (reference sequence). As DNA, the CDR3 is TGCAGTGCTAGAGAGGGGGGACACGGGGCGGTGAAGGCCCAGCATTTT. Translated, it gives CSAREGGHGAVKAQHF.

This clonotype was detected ten times or more. This chain connects TRBV6-1 to TRBJ1-3; the D gene is possibly TRBD1 (6 bases). The CDR3 contains 17 residues. Germline CDR1 and CDR2: MNHNS and SASEGT. V lost 7 bases, J lost 0 bases, and 19 bases lay in between. In DNA, the CDR3 is TGTGCCAGCACCAACCCCGAGACAGGAGTCTCTGGAAACACCATATATTTT. This codes for CASTNPETGVSGNTIYF.

The chain links TRBV7-9 to TRBJ2-1; TRBD2 agrees at 15 bases. This CDR3 has 17 amino acids. Germline V gene lookup returns CDR1 SEHNR and CDR2 FQNEAQ (reference sequence). Losses at the gene ends were 5 bases for V and 3 bases for J; bases not matched to a gene: 5. CDR3 protein: CASSPGTSGRYYNEQFF. CDR3 sequence (DNA): TGTGCCAGCAGCCCGGGGACTAGCGGGAGGTACTACAATGAGCAGTTCTTC.